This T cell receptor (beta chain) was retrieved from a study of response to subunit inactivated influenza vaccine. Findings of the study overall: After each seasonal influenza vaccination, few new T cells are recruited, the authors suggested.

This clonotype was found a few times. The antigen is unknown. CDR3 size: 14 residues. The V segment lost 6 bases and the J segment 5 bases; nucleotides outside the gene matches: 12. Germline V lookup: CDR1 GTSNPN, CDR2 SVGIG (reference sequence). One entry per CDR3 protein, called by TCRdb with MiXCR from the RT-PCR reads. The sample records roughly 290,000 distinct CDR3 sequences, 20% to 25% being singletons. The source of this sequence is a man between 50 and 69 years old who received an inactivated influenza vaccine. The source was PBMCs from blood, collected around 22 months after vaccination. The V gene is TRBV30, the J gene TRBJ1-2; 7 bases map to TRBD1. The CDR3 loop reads CACQGQELRYGYTF. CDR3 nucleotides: TGTGCCTGCCAAGGACAGGAACTACGATATGGCTACACCTTC. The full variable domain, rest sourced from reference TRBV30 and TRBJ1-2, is SQTIHQWPATLVQPVGSPLSLECTVEGTSNPNLYWYRQAAGRGLQLLFYSVGIGQISSEVPQNLSASRPQDRQFILSSKKLLLSDSGFYLCACQGQELRYGYTFGSGTRLTVV.